The 20 T cell receptor beta chains below come from one sample, sequenced in a study of regulatory T cells in long-lasting Graves disease (dated by TCRdb to about 2021). Reading the label with the study, this specimen's time point is: persistent/refractory GD, antithyroid drugs over 5 years with positive TRAb. For both TCR sequencing and RNA sequencing, RNA was extracted from PBMCs in TRIzol. The library was built by means of multiplex PCR. Sequencer: Illumina HiSeq 4000. TCR beta libraries were built with iRepertoire HTBI primers and Arm-PCR amplification of CDR3 regions. TCRdb reanalyzed the raw reads on its own, using fastp at Q25 for trimming and MiXCR for clone calling, and kept in-frame beta chains. CDR3 protein duplicates are merged, each entry listing the most common genes and DNA. The sample has 300,000 to 350,000 distinct CDR3 sequences on record, about 20% of them singletons. The ten largest clonotypes hold less than 35% of the sample.

Here the sequenced sample was peripheral blood mononuclear cells (PBMCs), taken when the disease was refractory, from a patient treated with antithyroid drugs. Source of these receptors: a female donor with Graves disease.

This sequence joins TRBV5-1 and TRBJ1-1; the match to TRBD1 covers 7 bases. In germline, CDR1 is SGHRS, CDR2 YFSETQ. V lost 2 bases to trimming and J lost 6 bases; unmatched junction nucleotides: 4. The CDR3 spans 13 residues. The CDR3 DNA reads as TGCGCCAGCAGCTTTACCCAGGGGGCTGAAGCTTTCTTT. Translated, it gives CASSFTQGAEAFF.

This clonotype has at least ten counts. The gene calls are TRBV6-6 and TRBJ2-1, with D perhaps TRBD2 (5 bases). Trimming removed 0 bases from V and 2 bases from J, with 8 bases in between. There are 15 residues in the CDR3. The germline V gene encodes CDR1 MNHNY and CDR2 SVGAGI (reference sequence). The CDR3 is CASSYSSGTYNEQFF. Written as DNA, the CDR3 is TGTGCCAGCAGTTACTCGAGCGGAACCTACAATGAGCAGTTCTTC.

With regard to this clonotype: It may be a read error: a sequence one base away is much more abundant. The genes are TRBV6-1 and TRBJ2-7; TRBD1 might be the D (5 bases). Looked up from germline, CDR1 is MNHNS and CDR2 is SASEGT. CDR3 length equals 16 residues. V lost 2 bases to trimming and J lost 4 bases, with 18 bases between them. CDR3 amino acids: CASSELWAGIVYEQYF. The CDR3 coding sequence is TGTGCCAGCAGTGAACTGTGGGCAGGGATAGTATACGAGCAGTACTTC.

Only a few counts were recorded for this clonotype. A much more abundant neighbour one base away suggests this may be a read error. The genes are TRBV6-2 or TRBV6-3 and TRBJ1-5, with D unresolved. CDR3 length: 14 amino acids. Germline V gives CDR1 MNHEY, CDR2 SVGEGT. Trimming took 5 bases from V and 7 from J, leaving 15 bases between them. CDR3 residues: CASSPGPPKQPQHF. CDR3 DNA: TGTGCCAGCAGTCCAGGACCGCCTAAGCAGCCCCAGCATTTT.

V and J are TRBV29-1 and TRBJ2-2, with unresolved D. This CDR3 has 14 amino acids. V was cut by 3 bases and J by 4 bases, with 12 bases left in between. In germline, CDR1 is SQVTM, CDR2 ANQGSEA. The CDR3 sequence: CSVEVTRGTGELFF. In DNA form, the CDR3 reads TGCAGCGTTGAGGTCACTCGAGGCACCGGGGAGCTGTTTTTT.

This clonotype came up a few times. The V and J genes are TRBV5-1 and TRBJ1-5; D may be TRBD1 (6 bases). The CDR3 totals 15 residues. Trimming removed 1 base from V and 4 bases from J, with 12 bases in between. Germline CDR1 and CDR2: SGHRS and YFSETQ. The CDR3 region has the DNA TGCGCCAGCAGCTTGTTAGGGGGTATGAATCAGCCCCAGCATTTT. It specifies CASSLLGGMNQPQHF.

J is TRBJ1-5 and V is TRBV4-1; possibly TRBD1 for D (5 bases). CDR3 size: 14 residues. The V gene lost 0 bases and the J gene lost 7 bases, with 10 bases spanning the gap. The germline CDR1 and CDR2 sequences are MGHRA and YSYEKL. The CDR3 protein is CASSQEFREQPQHF. The CDR3 nucleotides are TGCGCCAGCAGCCAAGAATTCAGGGAACAGCCCCAGCATTTT.

The chain links TRBV27 to TRBJ2-3; D is undetermined. This CDR3 region has 14 residues. Germline V gene data show CDR1 as MNHEY and CDR2 as SMNVEV (reference sequence). V was clipped by 5 bases and J by 4 bases, with 13 bases between them. The CDR3 is CASSEFTRSDTQYF. Here the CDR3 DNA reads TGTGCCAGCAGTGAGTTTACTCGTTCAGATACGCAGTATTTT.

The rearrangement uses TRBV14 and TRBJ2-7; D gene ambiguous. V lost 1 base and J 1 base, leaving 17 bases between the germline ends. This CDR3 has 17 amino acids. CDR1 SGHDN and CDR2 FVKESK come from the germline V gene. The CDR3 region is CASSQGWPKGPSYEQYF. The CDR3 DNA reads TGTGCCAGCAGCCAAGGATGGCCAAAGGGTCCGTCCTACGAGCAGTACTTC.

Note on this clonotype: A clone one base away is much larger, so this may be a read error. The chain joins TRBV28 to TRBJ1-1, with D unresolved. The CDR3 contains 12 residues. The ends were cut back, 5 bases at V and 3 bases at J, with 7 bases in the middle. Looked up from germline, CDR1 is MDHEN and CDR2 is SYDVKM. In DNA form, the CDR3 reads TGTGCCAGCAGTCCTACGTACACTGAAGCTTTCTTT. Protein sequence: CASSPTYTEAFF.

This clonotype has ten or more counts. The rearrangement joins TRBV3-1 to TRBJ1-5; D unclear. The V end was cut by 5 bases, the J end by 10 bases, with 12 bases between. This CDR3 has 12 amino acids. The germline gives CDR1 LGHDT, CDR2 YNNKEL (reference sequence). Written as DNA, the CDR3 is TGTGCCAGCAGCTCAGTAGGCCTACCCCAGCATTTT. This translates into CASSSVGLPQHF.

This chain uses TRBV6-5 with TRBJ2-7; D is undetermined. Trimming cost V 3 bases and J 4 bases, with 19 bases left between them. The CDR3 is made up of 16 amino acids. The germline V gene encodes CDR1 MNHEY and CDR2 SVGAGI. The CDR3, as DNA: TGTGCCAGCAGTTATAATCTCGGGCAGAACAATTACGAGCAGTACTTC. It yields the protein CASSYNLGQNNYEQYF.

This clonotype was counted ten times or more. The chain recombines TRBV4-1 with TRBJ2-5, with TRBD2 matching over 13 bases. The germline V gene has CDR1 MGHRA and CDR2 YSYEKL. With V trimmed by 3 bases and J by 5 bases, 6 bases remained unmatched. The CDR3 sequence is 16 residues long. CDR3: CASSHDRTSGSETQYF. The CDR3 region has the DNA TGCGCCAGCAGCCATGACCGGACTAGCGGGAGTGAGACCCAGTACTTC.

The chain is built from TRBV6-1 and TRBJ2-1, with 7 bases matching TRBD1. This CDR3 region has 14 residues. With V trimmed by 6 bases and J by 4 bases, 6 bases remained unmatched. Germline CDR1 MNHNS, CDR2 SASEGT. The chain's CDR3 is CASSLQGQYNEQFF. DNA of the CDR3: TGTGCCAGCAGCCTACAGGGGCAATACAATGAGCAGTTCTTC.

This clonotype was detected many times. V gene TRBV20-1 combines with J gene TRBJ2-5; the D is unclear. Per the germline V gene, CDR1 is DFQATT and CDR2 is SNEGSKA (reference sequence). The CDR3 has 14 residues. The ends were cut back, 8 bases at V and 2 bases at J, with 18 bases in the middle. The CDR3 DNA is TGCAGTTCACCCAAGCTACCGCTACAAGAGACCCAGTACTTC. Protein product: CSSPKLPLQETQYF.

This clonotype was counted ten times or more. The CDR3 region is CASSLETSGFTGELFF. As DNA, the CDR3 is TGCGCCAGCAGCTTGGAGACTAGCGGTTTCACCGGGGAGCTGTTTTTT. The gene calls are TRBV5-1 and TRBJ2-2; TRBD2 aligns across 9 bases. Looked up from germline, CDR1 is SGHRS and CDR2 is YFSETQ. The CDR3 loop spans 16 amino acids. Trimming at V came to 0 bases and at J to 4 bases, leaving 4 bases not matched to a gene.

In this sample, this clonotype turned up a few times. V usage is TRBV20-1 and J usage is TRBJ1-2, with TRBD1 as a possible D gene (5 bases). Trimming removed 0 bases at V and 6 bases at J, with 20 bases between. Germline CDR1 is DFQATT and CDR2 is SNEGSKA (reference sequence). The CDR3 loop spans 16 amino acids. Here the CDR3 DNA reads TGCAGTGCTAGAGATGGGCTTCGCGGGGCGGGGGATGGCTACACCTTC. It yields the protein CSARDGLRGAGDGYTF.

Many counts were recorded for this clonotype. V gene TRBV28 combines with J gene TRBJ2-7, with D possibly being TRBD1 (6 bases). The CDR3 is made up of 15 amino acids. Germline V CDR1 and CDR2: MDHEN, SYDVKM. Trimming took off 7 bases at V and 5 bases at J, with 21 bases between the two ends. CDR3 protein: CASTGGPRGIHEQYF. As DNA, the CDR3 is TGTGCCAGCACCGGCGGCCCCAGGGGTATCCACGAGCAGTACTTC.

The chain employs TRBV20-1 and TRBJ1-2, with TRBD1 identical over 12 bases. The CDR3 is 14 residues long. With V trimmed by 6 bases and J by 7 bases, 9 bases remained unmatched. Germline V gives CDR1 DFQATT, CDR2 SNEGSKA (reference sequence). The CDR3 bases are TGCAGTGCACATCCGGGACAGGGGGCGGGTGGCTACACCTTC. Translation: CSAHPGQGAGGYTF.

CDR3 region: CASSQEGTGPNTEAFF. The CDR3 nucleotides read TGCGCCAGCAGCCAAGAAGGGACAGGGCCGAACACTGAAGCTTTCTTT. The chain carries TRBV4-3 and TRBJ1-1, with 9 bases matching TRBD1. With 0 bases clipped from V and 1 base from J, the junction kept 3 bases outside the gene matches. CDR3 length equals 16 residues. Per germline, CDR1 LGHNA and CDR2 YSLEER.